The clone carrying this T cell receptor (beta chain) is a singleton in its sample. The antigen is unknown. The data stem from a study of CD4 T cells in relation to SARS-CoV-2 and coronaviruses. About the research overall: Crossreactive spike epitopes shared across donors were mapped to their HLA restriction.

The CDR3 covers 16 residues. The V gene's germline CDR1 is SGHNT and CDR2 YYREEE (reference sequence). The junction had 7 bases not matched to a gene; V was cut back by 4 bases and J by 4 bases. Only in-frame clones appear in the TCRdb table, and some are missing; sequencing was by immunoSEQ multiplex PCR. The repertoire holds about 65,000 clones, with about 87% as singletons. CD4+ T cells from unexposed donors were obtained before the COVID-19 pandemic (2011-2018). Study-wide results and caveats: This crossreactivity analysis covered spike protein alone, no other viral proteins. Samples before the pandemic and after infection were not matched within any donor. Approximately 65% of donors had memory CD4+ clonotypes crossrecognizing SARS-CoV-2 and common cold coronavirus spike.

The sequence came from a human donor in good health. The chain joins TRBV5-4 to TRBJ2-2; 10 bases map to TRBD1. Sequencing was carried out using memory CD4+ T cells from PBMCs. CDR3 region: CASSQGQGSGTGELFF. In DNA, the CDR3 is TGTGCCAGCAGCCAGGGACAGGGGTCGGGCACCGGGGAGCTGTTTTTT.